A selection of T cell receptor beta chains follows, all from one sample in a study of cytomegalovirus exposure and HLA in healthy donors. Produced via immunoSEQ multiplex PCR; TCRdb's table is partial and in-frame only. Of 180,000 or so clones in the sample, around 75% were seen once. The sequenced sample was PBMCs. Receptors were obtained from a male donor in good health and CMV-seronegative. Each CDR3 is given with its conserved first and last residue. The D gene is left open where the match is weak. Clone size appears in some rows only: once, few, many, or a class for an expanded clone.

CDR3aa: CASRTGSQPQHF
CDR3nt: TGTGCCAGCAGAACAGGGTCCCAGCCCCAGCATTTT
d_gene: .
v_gene: TRBV2
abundance: .
j_gene: TRBJ1-5

CDR3aa: CASSSGLYYGYTF
CDR3nt: TGTGCCAGCAGTTCAGGGTTGTACTATGGCTACACCTTC
d_gene: .
v_gene: TRBV6-5
abundance: .
j_gene: TRBJ1-2

CDR3aa: CASSGTGSYNEQFF
CDR3nt: TGTGCCAGCAGCGGGACAGGGTCCTACAATGAGCAGTTCTTC
d_gene: TRBD1
v_gene: TRBV7-9
abundance: .
j_gene: TRBJ2-1

CDR3aa: CASSVGQLPHEQYF
CDR3nt: TGTGCCAGCAGTGTCGGACAGTTACCCCACGAGCAGTACTTC
d_gene: .
v_gene: TRBV6-1
abundance: once
j_gene: TRBJ2-7

CDR3aa: CASTTGGAFLGQPQHF
CDR3nt: TGTGCCAGTACGACAGGGGGCGCGTTCTTGGGTCAGCCCCAGCATTTT
d_gene: TRBD1
v_gene: TRBV19
abundance: .
j_gene: TRBJ1-5

CDR3aa: CASRGLAGIEQYF
CDR3nt: TGTGCCAGCCGGGGACTAGCGGGAATCGAGCAGTACTTC
d_gene: TRBD2
v_gene: TRBV11-1
abundance: .
j_gene: TRBJ2-7

CDR3aa: CASRSAGGMYNEQFF
CDR3nt: TGTGCCAGCAGGTCAGCGGGGGGGATGTACAATGAGCAGTTCTTC
d_gene: TRBD2
v_gene: TRBV6-1
abundance: few
j_gene: TRBJ2-1

CDR3aa: CASSQDWTGDFYNEQFF
CDR3nt: TGCGCCAGCAGCCAAGATTGGACAGGTGATTTCTACAATGAGCAGTTCTTC
d_gene: TRBD1
v_gene: TRBV4-1
abundance: .
j_gene: TRBJ2-1

CDR3aa: CASRGAHYGYTF
CDR3nt: TGTGCCAGCCGTGGAGCTCACTATGGCTACACCTTC
d_gene: .
v_gene: TRBV6-6
abundance: .
j_gene: TRBJ1-2

CDR3aa: CASSVTSSQYNEQFF
CDR3nt: TGTGCCAGCTCAGTAACTAGTTCCCAATACAATGAGCAGTTCTTC
d_gene: .
v_gene: TRBV9
abundance: few
j_gene: TRBJ2-1

CDR3aa: CASSYEAGEPQHF
CDR3nt: TGTGCCAGCAGTTACGAGGCCGGGGAGCCCCAGCATTTT
d_gene: .
v_gene: TRBV6-5
abundance: .
j_gene: TRBJ1-5

CDR3aa: CASSKRNGLAGDEQFF
CDR3nt: TGTGCCAGCAGCAAACGCAACGGACTAGCGGGGGATGAGCAGTTCTTC
d_gene: TRBD2
v_gene: TRBV7-2
abundance: .
j_gene: TRBJ2-1

CDR3aa: CARSLSAGNTEAFF
CDR3nt: TGTGCCAGAAGCTTGAGTGCAGGGAACACTGAAGCTTTCTTT
d_gene: .
v_gene: TRBV5-3
abundance: .
j_gene: TRBJ1-1

CDR3aa: CASTTGTSHAGELFF
CDR3nt: TGTGCCAGCACTACCGGGACTAGCCACGCCGGGGAGCTGTTTTTT
d_gene: TRBD2
v_gene: TRBV6-1
abundance: .
j_gene: TRBJ2-2

CDR3aa: CASTLGQGIYGYTF
CDR3nt: TGTGCCAGCACCCTCGGGCAGGGGATCTATGGCTACACCTTC
d_gene: .
v_gene: TRBV28
abundance: .
j_gene: TRBJ1-2

CDR3aa: CASSEGDSYEQYF
CDR3nt: TGTGCCAGCAGTGAGGGCGACTCCTACGAGCAGTACTTC
d_gene: .
v_gene: TRBV6-5
abundance: .
j_gene: TRBJ2-7

CDR3aa: CASIAPGWDSSYEQYF
CDR3nt: TGTGCCAGCATTGCCCCAGGGTGGGACAGTTCCTACGAGCAGTACTTC
d_gene: TRBD1
v_gene: TRBV6-6
abundance: .
j_gene: TRBJ2-7

CDR3aa: CASSLTPGLGSYEQYF
CDR3nt: TGTGCCAGCAGCTTAACTCCGGGACTAGGATCATACGAGCAGTACTTC
d_gene: TRBD2
v_gene: TRBV7-3
abundance: .
j_gene: TRBJ2-7

CDR3aa: CASSLGGADTQYF
CDR3nt: TGCGCCAGCAGCTTGGGGGGGGCAGATACGCAGTATTTT
d_gene: .
v_gene: TRBV5-1
abundance: .
j_gene: TRBJ2-3

CDR3aa: CASSLLDGNYEQYF
CDR3nt: TGTGCCAGCAGTCTCCTTGACGGAAACTACGAGCAGTACTTC
d_gene: .
v_gene: TRBV28
abundance: once
j_gene: TRBJ2-7

CDR3aa: CASSARTGDGRGANVLTF
CDR3nt: TGTGCCAGTTCCGCCCGGACAGGGGACGGACGAGGGGCCAACGTCCTGACTTTC
d_gene: TRBD1
v_gene: TRBV27
abundance: .
j_gene: TRBJ2-6

CDR3aa: CASRTLAGGPRMFF
CDR3nt: TGCGCCAGCAGGACGCTAGCGGGAGGGCCTCGTATGTTCTTC
d_gene: TRBD2
v_gene: TRBV4-1
abundance: .
j_gene: TRBJ2-1

CDR3aa: CASSQSRTGGHGNTIYF
CDR3nt: TGTGCCAGCTCACAATCCCGGACAGGGGGACACGGAAACACCATATATTTT
d_gene: TRBD1
v_gene: TRBV18
abundance: .
j_gene: TRBJ1-3

CDR3aa: CASSLAGQGNTEAFF
CDR3nt: TGCGCCAGCAGCTTAGCTGGACAGGGGAACACTGAAGCTTTCTTT
d_gene: TRBD1
v_gene: TRBV5-1
abundance: .
j_gene: TRBJ1-1

CDR3aa: CASSKTLTGVGGYTF
CDR3nt: TGTGCCAGCAGCAAAACCTTGACAGGCGTAGGTGGCTACACCTTC
d_gene: .
v_gene: TRBV2
abundance: .
j_gene: TRBJ1-2

CDR3aa: CASRSGQEGSEAFF
CDR3nt: TGTGCCAGCAGGTCGGGACAGGAAGGGTCAGAAGCTTTCTTT
d_gene: TRBD1
v_gene: TRBV6-6
abundance: .
j_gene: TRBJ1-1

CDR3aa: CANERAESYTEAFF
CDR3nt: TGTGCCAACGAGCGGGCGGAAAGTTACACTGAAGCTTTCTTT
d_gene: .
v_gene: TRBV28
abundance: .
j_gene: TRBJ1-1

CDR3aa: CASSTGGRNEQFF
CDR3nt: TGTGCCAGCAGCACGGGGGGGAGGAATGAGCAGTTCTTC
d_gene: TRBD2
v_gene: TRBV7-2
abundance: many
j_gene: TRBJ2-1

CDR3aa: CASTRQINQPQHF
CDR3nt: TGTGCCAGCACGCGACAGATCAATCAGCCCCAGCATTTT
d_gene: .
v_gene: TRBV6-1
abundance: .
j_gene: TRBJ1-5

CDR3aa: CASSEGPGAYGQYF
CDR3nt: TGCGCCAGCAGTGAAGGTCCAGGGGCCTACGGGCAGTACTTC
d_gene: .
v_gene: TRBV10-1
abundance: .
j_gene: TRBJ2-7

CDR3aa: CASSVLGLATVITDTQYF
CDR3nt: TGTGCCAGCAGCGTACTCGGACTAGCGACGGTAATCACAGATACGCAGTATTTT
d_gene: TRBD2
v_gene: TRBV9
abundance: .
j_gene: TRBJ2-3

CDR3aa: CASSLYSALDRGGTEAFF
CDR3nt: TGTGCCAGCAGTTTATATTCGGCTCTCGACAGGGGAGGGACTGAAGCTTTCTTT
d_gene: TRBD1
v_gene: TRBV28
abundance: .
j_gene: TRBJ1-1

CDR3aa: CASSQEPAGDYNEQFF
CDR3nt: TGCGCCAGCAGCCAAGAACCAGCGGGGGATTACAATGAGCAGTTCTTC
d_gene: TRBD2
v_gene: TRBV4-3
abundance: .
j_gene: TRBJ2-1

CDR3aa: CASRVRDFYQPQHF
CDR3nt: TGTGCCAGCAGGGTCAGGGATTTCTATCAGCCCCAGCATTTT
d_gene: .
v_gene: TRBV6-6
abundance: .
j_gene: TRBJ1-5

CDR3aa: CASSELGLARETQYF
CDR3nt: TGTGCCAGCAGTGAATTAGGACTAGCTCGGGAGACCCAGTACTTC
d_gene: TRBD2
v_gene: TRBV6-1
abundance: .
j_gene: TRBJ2-5

CDR3aa: CASSLLPNQPQHF
CDR3nt: TGCGCCAGCAGCTTGCTCCCCAATCAGCCCCAGCATTTT
d_gene: .
v_gene: TRBV5-1
abundance: few
j_gene: TRBJ1-5

CDR3aa: CASSLNQDQGDF
CDR3nt: TGTGCCAGCAGCTTAAATCAGGACCAGGGTGACTTC
d_gene: .
v_gene: TRBV11-2
abundance: .
j_gene: TRBJ2-5

CDR3aa: CASSLPGTAYEQYF
CDR3nt: TGTGCCAGCAGTTTACCGGGGACTGCCTACGAGCAGTACTTC
d_gene: .
v_gene: TRBV28
abundance: .
j_gene: TRBJ2-7